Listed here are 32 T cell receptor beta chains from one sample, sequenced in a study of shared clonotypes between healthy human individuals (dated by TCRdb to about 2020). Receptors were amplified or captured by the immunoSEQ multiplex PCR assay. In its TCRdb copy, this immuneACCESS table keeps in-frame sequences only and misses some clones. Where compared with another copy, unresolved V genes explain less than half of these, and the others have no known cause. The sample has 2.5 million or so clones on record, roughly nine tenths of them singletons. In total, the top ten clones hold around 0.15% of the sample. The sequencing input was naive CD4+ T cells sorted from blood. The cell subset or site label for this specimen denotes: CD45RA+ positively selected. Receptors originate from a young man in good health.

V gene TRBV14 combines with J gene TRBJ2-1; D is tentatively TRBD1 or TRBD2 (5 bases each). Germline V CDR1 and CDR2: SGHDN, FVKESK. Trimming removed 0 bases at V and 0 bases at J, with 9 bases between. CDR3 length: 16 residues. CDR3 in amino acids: CASSQDEGSSYNEQFF. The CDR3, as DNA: TGTGCCAGCAGCCAAGATGAGGGGAGCTCCTACAATGAGCAGTTCTTC.

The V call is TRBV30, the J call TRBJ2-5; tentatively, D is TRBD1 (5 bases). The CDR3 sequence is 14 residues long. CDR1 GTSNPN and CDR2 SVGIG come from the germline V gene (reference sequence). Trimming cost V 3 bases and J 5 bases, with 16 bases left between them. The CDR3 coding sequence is TGTGCCTGGAGGGGGAAAGGGGTGGTGGAGACCCAGTACTTC. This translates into CAWRGKGVVETQYF. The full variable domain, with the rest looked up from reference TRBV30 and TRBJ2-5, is SQTIHQWPATLVQPVGSPLSLECTVEGTSNPNLYWYRQAAGRGLQLLFYSVGIGQISSEVPQNLSASRPQDRQFILSSKKLLLSDSGFYLCAWRGKGVVETQYFGPGTRLLVL.

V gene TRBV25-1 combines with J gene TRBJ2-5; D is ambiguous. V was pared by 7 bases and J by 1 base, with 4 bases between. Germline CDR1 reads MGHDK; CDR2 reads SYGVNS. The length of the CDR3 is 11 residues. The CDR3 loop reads CASTAQETQYF. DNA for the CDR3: TGTGCCAGCACCGCCCAAGAGACCCAGTACTTC.

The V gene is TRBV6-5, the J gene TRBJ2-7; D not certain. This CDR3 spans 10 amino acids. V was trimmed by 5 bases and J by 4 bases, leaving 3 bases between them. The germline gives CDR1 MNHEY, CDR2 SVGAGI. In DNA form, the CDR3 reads TGTGCCAGCAGTGGGTACGAGCAGTACTTC. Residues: CASSGYEQYF.

The CDR3 DNA reads TGTGCCATCACCCCGGGGGGAAACACCATATATTTT. Translated: CAITPGGNTIYF. The chain links TRBV10-3 to TRBJ1-3, with D unresolved. V lost 7 bases to trimming and J lost 4 bases, with 8 bases between them. Germline CDR1 and CDR2: ENHRY and SYGVKD. The CDR3 has 12 residues.

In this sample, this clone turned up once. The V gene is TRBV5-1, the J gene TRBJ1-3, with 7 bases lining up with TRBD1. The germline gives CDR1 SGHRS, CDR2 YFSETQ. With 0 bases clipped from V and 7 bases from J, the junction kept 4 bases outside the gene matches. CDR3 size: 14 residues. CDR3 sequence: CASSLGTGENTIYF. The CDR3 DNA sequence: TGCGCCAGCAGCTTGGGAACAGGGGAGAACACCATATATTTT.

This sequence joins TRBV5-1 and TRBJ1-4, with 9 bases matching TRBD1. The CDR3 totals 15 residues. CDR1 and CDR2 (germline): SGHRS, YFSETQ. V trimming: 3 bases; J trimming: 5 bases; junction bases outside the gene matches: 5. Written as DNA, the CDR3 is TGCGCCAGCAGCTCAACCGGGACAGGGAATGAAAAACTGTTTTTT. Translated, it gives CASSSTGTGNEKLFF.

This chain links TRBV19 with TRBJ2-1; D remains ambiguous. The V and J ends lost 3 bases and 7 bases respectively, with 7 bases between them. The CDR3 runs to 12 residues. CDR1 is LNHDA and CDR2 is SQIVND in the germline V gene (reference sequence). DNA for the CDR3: TGTGCCAGTAGTATGGCAAGTAATGAGCAGTTCTTC. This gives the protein CASSMASNEQFF. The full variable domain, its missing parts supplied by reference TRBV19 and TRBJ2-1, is DGGITQSPKYLFRKEGQNVTLSCEQNLNHDAMYWYRQDPGQGLRLIYYSQIVNDFQKGDIAEGYSVSREKKESFPLTVTSAQKNPTAFYLCASSMASNEQFFGPGTRLTVL.

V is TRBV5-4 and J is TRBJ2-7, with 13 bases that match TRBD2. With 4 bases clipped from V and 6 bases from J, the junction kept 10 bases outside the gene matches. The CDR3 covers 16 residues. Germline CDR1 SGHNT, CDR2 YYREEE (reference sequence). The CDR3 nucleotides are TGTGCCAGCAGCCTACCGGGACTAGCGGGGTTCAGCGAGCAGTACTTC. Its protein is CASSLPGLAGFSEQYF.

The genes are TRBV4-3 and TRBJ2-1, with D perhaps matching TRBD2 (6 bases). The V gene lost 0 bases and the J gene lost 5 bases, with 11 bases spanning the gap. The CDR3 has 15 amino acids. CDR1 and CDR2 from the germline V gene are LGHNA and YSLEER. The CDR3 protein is CASSQEGDFNNEQFF. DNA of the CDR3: TGCGCCAGCAGCCAAGAGGGGGACTTCAACAATGAGCAGTTCTTC.

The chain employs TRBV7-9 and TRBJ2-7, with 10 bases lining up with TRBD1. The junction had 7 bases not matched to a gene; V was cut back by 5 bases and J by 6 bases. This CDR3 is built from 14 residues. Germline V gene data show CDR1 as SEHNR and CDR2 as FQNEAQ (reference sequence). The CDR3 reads CASSPGQGYIEQYF. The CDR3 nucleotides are TGTGCCAGCAGCCCGGGACAGGGGTACATCGAGCAGTACTTC.

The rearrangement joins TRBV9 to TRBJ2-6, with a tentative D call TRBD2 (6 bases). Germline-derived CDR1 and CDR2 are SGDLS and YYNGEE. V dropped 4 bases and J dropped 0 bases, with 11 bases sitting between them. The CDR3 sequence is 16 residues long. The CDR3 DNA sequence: TGTGCCAGCAGCCTGGGACTGGGCTCTGGGGCCAACGTCCTGACTTTC. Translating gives CASSLGLGSGANVLTF. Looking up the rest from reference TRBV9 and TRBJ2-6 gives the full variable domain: DSGVTQTPKHLITATGQRVTLRCSPRSGDLSVYWYQQSLDQGLQFLIQYYNGEERAKGNILERFSAQQFPDLHSELNLSSLELGDSALYFCASSLGLGSGANVLTFGAGSRLTVL.

DNA for the CDR3: TGTGCCAGCAGCCGGGGACTAGCGGGGCTCCAAGAGACCCAGTACTTC. This sequence encodes CASSRGLAGLQETQYF. This chain uses TRBV5-6 with TRBJ2-5; 13 bases fit TRBD2. This CDR3 region has 16 residues. The germline CDR1 and CDR2 sequences are SGHDT and YYEEEE. V lost 4 bases and J lost 1; bases outside the gene matches: 4.

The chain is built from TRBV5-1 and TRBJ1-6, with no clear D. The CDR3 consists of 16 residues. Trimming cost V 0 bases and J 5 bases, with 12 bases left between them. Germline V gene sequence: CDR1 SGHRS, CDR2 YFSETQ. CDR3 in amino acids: CASSLVGGINNSPLHF. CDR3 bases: TGCGCCAGCAGCTTGGTGGGCGGTATCAATAATTCACCCCTCCACTTT.

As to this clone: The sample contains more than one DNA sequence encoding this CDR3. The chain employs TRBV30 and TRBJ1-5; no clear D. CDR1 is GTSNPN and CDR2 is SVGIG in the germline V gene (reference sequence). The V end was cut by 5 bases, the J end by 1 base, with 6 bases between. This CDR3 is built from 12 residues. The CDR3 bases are TGTGCCTGGGCACGCAGCAATCAGCCCCAGCATTTT. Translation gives CAWARSNQPQHF.

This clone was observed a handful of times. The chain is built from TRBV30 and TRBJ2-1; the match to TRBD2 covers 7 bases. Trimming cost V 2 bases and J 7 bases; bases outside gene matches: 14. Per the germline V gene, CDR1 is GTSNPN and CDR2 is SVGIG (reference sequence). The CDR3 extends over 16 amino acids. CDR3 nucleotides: TGTGCCTGGAGTCCCCTCGCGGGAGTAGTCAGGAATGAGCAGTTCTTC. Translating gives CAWSPLAGVVRNEQFF. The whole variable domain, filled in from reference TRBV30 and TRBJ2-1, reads SQTIHQWPATLVQPVGSPLSLECTVEGTSNPNLYWYRQAAGRGLQLLFYSVGIGQISSEVPQNLSASRPQDRQFILSSKKLLLSDSGFYLCAWSPLAGVVRNEQFFGPGTRLTVL.

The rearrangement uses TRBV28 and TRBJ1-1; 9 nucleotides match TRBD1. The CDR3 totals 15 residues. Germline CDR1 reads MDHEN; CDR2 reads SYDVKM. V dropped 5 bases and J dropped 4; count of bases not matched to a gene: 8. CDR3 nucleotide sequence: TGTGCCAGCAGTCCAAACAGGGGGCGAGGCACTGAAGCTTTCTTT. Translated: CASSPNRGRGTEAFF.

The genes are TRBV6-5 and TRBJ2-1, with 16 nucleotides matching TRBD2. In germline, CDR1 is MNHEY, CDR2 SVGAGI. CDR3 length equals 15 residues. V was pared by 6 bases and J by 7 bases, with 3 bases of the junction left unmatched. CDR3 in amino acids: CASRGTSGGENEQFF. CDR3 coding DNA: TGTGCCAGCAGAGGGACTAGCGGGGGGGAGAATGAGCAGTTCTTC.

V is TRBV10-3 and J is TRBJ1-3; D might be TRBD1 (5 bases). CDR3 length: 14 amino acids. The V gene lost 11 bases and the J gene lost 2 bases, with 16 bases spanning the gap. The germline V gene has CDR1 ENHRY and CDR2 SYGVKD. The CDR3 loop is CASRGDLAGNTIYF. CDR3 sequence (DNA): TGTGCCTCCCGGGGGGATCTAGCTGGAAACACCATATATTTT.

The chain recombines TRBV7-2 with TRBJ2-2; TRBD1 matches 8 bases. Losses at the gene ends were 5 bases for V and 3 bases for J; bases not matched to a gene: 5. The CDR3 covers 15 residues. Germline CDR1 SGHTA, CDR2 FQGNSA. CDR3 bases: TGTGCCAGCAGCCGACAGGGGACAGACACCGGGGAGCTGTTTTTT. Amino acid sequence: CASSRQGTDTGELFF.

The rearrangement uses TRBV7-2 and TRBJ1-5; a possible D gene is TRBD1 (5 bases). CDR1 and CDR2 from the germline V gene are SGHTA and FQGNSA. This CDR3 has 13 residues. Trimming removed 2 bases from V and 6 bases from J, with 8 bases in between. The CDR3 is CASSLRGSQPQHF. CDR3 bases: TGTGCCAGCAGCTTAAGGGGCAGTCAGCCCCAGCATTTT.

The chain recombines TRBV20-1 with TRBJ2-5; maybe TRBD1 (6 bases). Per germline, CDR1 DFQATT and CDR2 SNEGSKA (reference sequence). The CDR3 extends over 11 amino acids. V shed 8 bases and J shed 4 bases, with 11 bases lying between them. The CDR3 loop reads CSHVGGETQYF. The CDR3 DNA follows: TGCAGTCATGTAGGGGGAGAGACCCAGTACTTC.

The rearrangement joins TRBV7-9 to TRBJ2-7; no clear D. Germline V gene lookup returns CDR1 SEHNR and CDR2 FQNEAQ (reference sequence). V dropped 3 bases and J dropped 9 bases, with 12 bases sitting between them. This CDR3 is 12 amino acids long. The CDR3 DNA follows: TGTGCCAGCAGCTTGATGGGTAATGGGCAGTACTTC. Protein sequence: CASSLMGNGQYF.

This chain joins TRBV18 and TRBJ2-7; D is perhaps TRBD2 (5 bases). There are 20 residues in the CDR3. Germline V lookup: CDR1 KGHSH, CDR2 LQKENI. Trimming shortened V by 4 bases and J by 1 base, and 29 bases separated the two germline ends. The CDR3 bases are TGTGCCAGCTCACGCTCACCTCCTACCCTGGACGGAGGTAGGTCCTACGAGCAGTACTTC. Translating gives CASSRSPPTLDGGRSYEQYF.

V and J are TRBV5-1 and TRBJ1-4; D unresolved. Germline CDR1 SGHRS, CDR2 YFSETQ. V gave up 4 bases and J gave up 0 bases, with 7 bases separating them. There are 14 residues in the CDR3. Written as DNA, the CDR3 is TGCGCCAGCAGCCCACGAGCAACTAATGAAAAACTGTTTTTT. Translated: CASSPRATNEKLFF.

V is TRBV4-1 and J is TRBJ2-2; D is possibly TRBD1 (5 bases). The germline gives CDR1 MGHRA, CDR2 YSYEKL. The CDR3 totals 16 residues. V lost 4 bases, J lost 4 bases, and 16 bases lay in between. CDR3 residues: CASSLLGRVTTGELFF. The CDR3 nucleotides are TGCGCCAGCAGCCTCCTAGGCAGGGTTACCACCGGGGAGCTGTTTTTT.

The CDR3 nucleotides read TGTGCCAGCAGTGAAACGGATTTGAAAGAAGCTTTCTTT. This translates into CASSETDLKEAFF. This rearrangement joins TRBV2 to TRBJ1-1; D is undetermined. Germline lookup yields CDR1 SNHLY and CDR2 FYNNEI. The CDR3 runs to 13 residues. The germline V and J ends were trimmed by 2 bases and 8 bases, with 12 bases remaining between them.

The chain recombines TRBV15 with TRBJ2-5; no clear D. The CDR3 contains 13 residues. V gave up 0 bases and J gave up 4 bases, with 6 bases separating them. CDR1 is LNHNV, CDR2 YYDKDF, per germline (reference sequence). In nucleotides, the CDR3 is TGTGCCACCAGCAGAGATTCCGGAGAGACCCAGTACTTC. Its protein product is CATSRDSGETQYF.

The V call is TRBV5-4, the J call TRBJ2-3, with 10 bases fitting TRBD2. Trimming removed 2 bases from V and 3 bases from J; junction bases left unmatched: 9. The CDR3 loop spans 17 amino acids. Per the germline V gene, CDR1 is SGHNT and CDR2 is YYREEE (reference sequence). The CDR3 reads CASSLFGASGSTDTQYF. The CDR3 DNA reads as TGTGCCAGCAGCTTATTCGGGGCTAGCGGGAGTACAGATACGCAGTATTTT. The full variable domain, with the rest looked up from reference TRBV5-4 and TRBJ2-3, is ETGVTQSPTHLIKTRGQQVTLRCSSQSGHNTVSWYQQALGQGPQFIFQYYREEENGRGNFPPRFSGLQFPNYSSELNVNALELDDSALYLCASSLFGASGSTDTQYFGPGTRLTVL.

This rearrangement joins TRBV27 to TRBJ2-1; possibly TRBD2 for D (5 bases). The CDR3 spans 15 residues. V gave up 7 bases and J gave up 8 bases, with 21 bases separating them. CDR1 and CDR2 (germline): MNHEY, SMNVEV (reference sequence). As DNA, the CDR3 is TGTGCCAGCACCCCCAGGTTTACTAGTTTCCATGAGCAGTTCTTC. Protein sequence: CASTPRFTSFHEQFF.

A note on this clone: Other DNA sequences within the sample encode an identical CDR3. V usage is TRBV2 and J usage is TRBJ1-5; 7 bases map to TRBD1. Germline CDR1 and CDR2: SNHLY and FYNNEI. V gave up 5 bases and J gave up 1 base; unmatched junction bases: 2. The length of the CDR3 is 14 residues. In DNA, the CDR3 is TGTGCCAGCAGTCCGGGACAGAGCAATCAGCCCCAGCATTTT. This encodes CASSPGQSNQPQHF.

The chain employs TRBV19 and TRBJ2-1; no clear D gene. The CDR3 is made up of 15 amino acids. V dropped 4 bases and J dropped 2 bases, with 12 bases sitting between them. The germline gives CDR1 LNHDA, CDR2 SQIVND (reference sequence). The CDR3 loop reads CASSKGAATYNEQFF. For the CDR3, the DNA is TGTGCCAGTAGTAAAGGAGCTGCAACCTACAATGAGCAGTTCTTC.